The 2 T cell receptor beta chains given below trace back to one sample, sequenced in a study of regulatory T cells in long-lasting Graves disease. Described time point: newly diagnosed GD, antithyroid drugs for less than 3 months. Isolated PBMC RNA provided the starting material for the TCR library. Investigators prepared the TCR beta libraries by applying iRepertoire HTBI primers and Arm-PCR of CDR3 regions. TCRdb re-derived calls from the multiplex PCR reads in MiXCR, one entry per CDR3 protein. The sample shows 250,000 to 400,000 distinct CDR3 sequences, 15% to 20% of them seen only once. The sample consisted of peripheral blood mononuclear cells (PBMCs), taken at new diagnosis, from a patient treated with antithyroid drugs. These receptors were taken from a female donor with Graves disease.

In its sample, this clonotype was seen a few times. A much larger clone differs from this one at a single base, so this may be a read error. The chain has TRBV28 and TRBJ2-7; D gene ambiguous. Germline V gives CDR1 MDHEN, CDR2 SYDVKM. The CDR3 contains 11 residues. V was shortened by 9 bases and J by 1 base, with 7 bases between the two germline ends. CDR3 DNA: TGTGCCAGTACCGGGTCCTACGAGCAGTACTTC. This sequence encodes CASTGSYEQYF.

A note on this clonotype: This likely traces to a read error, being one base from a far larger clone. This rearrangement joins TRBV5-1 to TRBJ2-1; possibly TRBD1 for D (5 bases). The CDR3 has 13 amino acids. The germline V gene has CDR1 SGHRS and CDR2 YFSETQ. CDR3 residues: CASSELDNNGQFF. The CDR3 nucleotides read TGTGCCAGCAGTGAACTGGACAACAATGGGCAGTTCTTC.